One sample yielded the 3 T cell receptor beta chains listed below, sequenced in a study of T cells in Graves' hyperthyroidism and ophthalmopathy. Amplified TCR beta CDR3 regions derived from RNA transcripts. The HTBI primer set drove a first-round RT-PCR of the TCR CDR3. TCRdb analysed the multiplex PCR reads with MiXCR anew, one entry per CDR3 protein. Altogether about 200,000 distinct CDR3 sequences are present, less than 20% being singletons, with the ten largest covering 53%. Sequenced sample: blood. These receptors all come from a woman between 45 and 60 years old with Graves' hyperthyroidism.

This clonotype showed up many times. The V gene is TRBV12-3 or TRBV12-4, the J gene TRBJ2-7, with a possible D match to TRBD2 (5 bases). The CDR3 contains 13 residues. V gave up 2 bases and J gave up 6 bases, with 11 bases separating them. The CDR3 nucleotides read TGTGCCAGCAGTTTAATTGGAGGACGCGAGCAGTACTTC. Translating it yields CASSLIGGREQYF.

This clonotype was seen at least ten times. The chain recombines TRBV24-1 with TRBJ2-1, with unresolved D. This CDR3 has 12 amino acids. Trimming stripped 6 bases from V and 6 bases from J, with 8 bases between. Germline V gene sequence: CDR1 KGHDR, CDR2 SFDVKD. Here the CDR3 DNA reads TGTGCCACCAGTTCCTATGGCAATGAGCAGTTCTTC. Amino acid sequence: CATSSYGNEQFF.

A remark on this clonotype: Since a much larger clone is just one base distant, this may be a read error. The V and J genes are TRBV30 and TRBJ2-1; D not resolved. CDR1 and CDR2 (germline): GTSNPN, SVGIG (reference sequence). The germline V and J ends were trimmed by 0 bases and 10 bases, with 13 bases remaining between them. This CDR3 is built from 13 residues. The CDR3 region is CAWSVQKDGEQFF. DNA of the CDR3: TGTGCCTGGAGTGTACAGAAGGACGGCGAGCAGTTCTTC.